The 27 T cell receptor beta chains in this list originate from one sample, sequenced in a study of OX40 agonist ivuxolimab in advanced cancers. The method was immunoSEQ multiplex PCR; TCRdb's version includes in-frame clones alone and lacks a portion of them. The sample carries about 63,000 clones, 85% to 90% recorded once. The sequencing here drew on CD4+ or CD8+ T cells sorted from blood, taken in a trial of the OX40 agonist ivuxolimab. Receptors were obtained from an adult with an advanced solid tumor such as melanoma, head and neck, liver or kidney cancer.

The chain employs TRBV5-1 and TRBJ1-5; tentatively, D is TRBD1 (6 bases). The CDR3 is made up of 13 amino acids. Per germline, CDR1 SGHRS and CDR2 YFSETQ. V shed 2 bases and J shed 7 bases, with 10 bases lying between them. This CDR3 reads CASSLGGGQPQHF. The DNA of the CDR3 is TGCGCCAGCAGCTTAGGGGGTGGCCAGCCCCAGCATTTT.

The chain links TRBV4-2 to TRBJ2-7; 8 bases align to TRBD2. The CDR3 spans 15 residues. In germline, CDR1 is LGHNA, CDR2 YNFKEQ. The V gene end was trimmed by 3 bases and the J gene end by 2 bases; junction bases not matched to a gene: 6. Here the CDR3 reads CASSHFRGGAYEQYF. CDR3 coding DNA: TGTGCCAGCAGCCATTTTCGGGGGGGGGCCTACGAGCAGTACTTC.

J is TRBJ1-5 and V is TRBV2; 9 bases line up with TRBD1. The V gene's germline CDR1 is SNHLY and CDR2 FYNNEI. This CDR3 comprises 17 residues. V was pared by 6 bases and J by 0 bases, with 9 bases of the junction left unmatched. Here the CDR3 reads CASRRRQGGDSNQPQHF. DNA for the CDR3: TGTGCCAGCAGGCGGAGACAGGGGGGAGATAGCAATCAGCCCCAGCATTTT.

This chain connects TRBV5-5 to TRBJ1-2; tentatively, D is TRBD1 (6 bases). Between the trimmed V and J ends, which lost 6 bases and 2 bases, there was a span of 23 bases. The germline V gene encodes CDR1 SGHKS and CDR2 YYEKEE (reference sequence). The CDR3 length is 17 residues. The chain's CDR3 is CASTPVRGAINNYGYTF. CDR3 DNA: TGTGCCAGCACCCCAGTGAGGGGGGCGATCAACAACTATGGCTACACCTTC.

The V and J genes are TRBV18 and TRBJ2-2; 8 bases map to TRBD2. V was pared by 1 base and J by 0 bases, with 4 bases of the junction left unmatched. The CDR3 is 17 residues long. Per germline, CDR1 KGHSH and CDR2 LQKENI. CDR3 in DNA: TGTGCCAGCTCACCACTTGGACTAGCTACGAACACCGGGGAGCTGTTTTTT. Protein product: CASSPLGLATNTGELFF. Full variable domain (outside the CDR3, taken from reference TRBV18 and TRBJ2-2): NAGVMQNPRHLVRRRGQEARLRCSPMKGHSHVYWYRQLPEEGLKFMVYLQKENIIDESGMPKERFSAEFPKEGPSILRIQQVVRGDSAAYFCASSPLGLATNTGELFFGEGSRLTVL.

The rearrangement links TRBV6-1 to TRBJ2-7, with 7 bases aligning to TRBD2. This CDR3 region has 15 residues. The germline V gene has CDR1 MNHNS and CDR2 SASEGT. V dropped 1 base and J dropped 5; count of bases not matched to a gene: 8. This chain's CDR3 is CASSEGPWEGDEQYF. The CDR3, as DNA: TGTGCCAGCAGTGAAGGGCCTTGGGAGGGCGACGAGCAGTACTTC.

This clone occurred once. V and J are TRBV4-1 and TRBJ2-5; TRBD1 aligns across 7 bases. CDR1 MGHRA and CDR2 YSYEKL come from the germline V gene. This CDR3 comprises 17 residues. V was pared by 1 base and J by 5 bases, with 13 bases of the junction left unmatched. DNA for the CDR3: TGCGCCAGCAGCCAAGGGTTCCGACAGGGCGGTGGGGAGACCCAGTACTTC. It translates to CASSQGFRQGGGETQYF.

The rearrangement links TRBV7-8 to TRBJ2-7; 7 bases line up with TRBD1. The CDR3 is 16 amino acids. Trimming took 4 bases from V and 0 from J; bases not matched to a gene: 9. Germline V CDR1 and CDR2: SGHVS, FQNEAQ. CDR3 nucleotides: TGTGCCAGCAGCTCCGGGTGGGACAGAAGCTCCTACGAGCAGTACTTC. Protein: CASSSGWDRSSYEQYF.

The rearrangement joins TRBV7-2 to TRBJ2-1; D is perhaps TRBD2 (5 bases). V dropped 5 bases and J dropped 9 bases, with 11 bases sitting between them. This CDR3 spans 12 amino acids. CDR1 SGHTA and CDR2 FQGNSA come from the germline V gene. The CDR3 DNA reads TGTGCCAGCAGCCGAATCGAGGGTGAGCAGTTCTTC. Amino acid sequence: CASSRIEGEQFF.

This clone occurred a few times. The chain links TRBV19 to TRBJ1-2, with D maybe TRBD1 (5 bases). Trimming left V 4 bases short and J 9 bases short, with 9 bases between. The CDR3 runs 11 residues. Germline CDR1 LNHDA, CDR2 SQIVND (reference sequence). The CDR3 protein is CASSTGRSYTF. The CDR3 DNA sequence: TGTGCCAGTAGTACGGGACGGAGCTACACCTTC.

Remarks on this clone: The junction and the germline gene differ at one end; a read error may be behind it. This rearrangement joins TRBV4-1 to TRBJ2-7; TRBD1 matches at 9 bases. CDR1 MGHRA and CDR2 YSYEKL come from the germline V gene. The CDR3 loop spans 14 amino acids. CDR3 nucleotides: TGCGCCAGCAGCCAGCCATTTACAGGGGGCCCCACGAACTTC. Amino acids: CASSQPFTGGPTNF.

The chain couples TRBV5-4 to TRBJ2-2, with D perhaps TRBD2 (6 bases). V shed 4 bases and J shed 2 bases, with 12 bases lying between them. Germline-derived CDR1 and CDR2 are SGHNT and YYREEE (reference sequence). The CDR3 runs 15 residues. The CDR3 loop reads CASSRGLTNTGELFF. CDR3 DNA sequence: TGTGCCAGCAGCAGGGGACTCACTAACACCGGGGAGCTGTTTTTT. Full variable domain (missing parts from reference TRBV5-4 and TRBJ2-2): ETGVTQSPTHLIKTRGQQVTLRCSSQSGHNTVSWYQQALGQGPQFIFQYYREEENGRGNFPPRFSGLQFPNYSSELNVNALELDDSALYLCASSRGLTNTGELFFGEGSRLTVL.

The genes are TRBV4-2 and TRBJ2-5, with 7 bases fitting TRBD1. V gave up 4 bases and J gave up 2 bases; unmatched junction bases: 4. CDR1 and CDR2 from the germline V gene are LGHNA and YNFKEQ. This CDR3 has 14 amino acids. As DNA, the CDR3 is TGTGCCAGCAGCCTTTCGGGACAGCAAGAGACCCAGTACTTC. Its translation: CASSLSGQQETQYF.

This chain uses TRBV5-4 with TRBJ2-1; 8 bases are a match to TRBD2. The CDR3 is made up of 16 amino acids. Unmatched junction bases numbered 9, after V lost 5 bases and J lost 2 bases. CDR1 and CDR2 from the germline V gene are SGHNT and YYREEE (reference sequence). The CDR3 sequence is CASSTGRGVTYNEQFF. For the CDR3, the DNA is TGTGCCAGCAGTACCGGGAGGGGGGTAACCTACAATGAGCAGTTCTTC.

This chain connects TRBV7-9 to TRBJ1-1, with D possibly matching TRBD1 (5 bases). Trimming took off 4 bases at V and 4 bases at J, with 22 bases between the two ends. The CDR3 length is 17 residues. From germline, CDR1 is SEHNR and CDR2 FQNEAQ (reference sequence). The CDR3 DNA reads as TGTGCCAGCAGCTCACTGGCCGATGGGGGGTTTTCCACTGAAGCTTTCTTT. Amino acids: CASSSLADGGFSTEAFF. Full variable domain (remainder filled in from reference TRBV7-9 and TRBJ1-1): DTGVSQNPRHKITKRGQNVTFRCDPISEHNRLYWYRQTLGQGPEFLTYFQNEAQLEKSRLLSDRFSAERPKGSFSTLEIQRTEQGDSAMYLCASSSLADGGFSTEAFFGQGTRLTVV.

V and J are TRBV9 and TRBJ2-7; 11 nucleotides align to TRBD2. Germline V gene data show CDR1 as SGDLS and CDR2 as YYNGEE. This CDR3 has 16 residues. The ends lost 0 bases at V and 4 bases at J; junction bases unmatched: 6. The CDR3 DNA sequence: TGTGCCAGCAGCGTAGATCCTAGCGGGAGGCCTTACGAGCAGTACTTC. Amino acid sequence: CASSVDPSGRPYEQYF.

The genes are TRBV6-5 and TRBJ1-5, with D possibly matching TRBD1 (6 bases). CDR3 length equals 14 residues. Germline values: CDR1 MNHEY, CDR2 SVGAGI. The V end lost 0 bases, the J end lost 7 bases, and 10 bases lay between the germline ends. The CDR3, as DNA: TGTGCCAGCAGTTACTCGGTCAGGGGACAGCCCCAGCATTTT. This gives the protein CASSYSVRGQPQHF.

This clone was seen only once. The chain employs TRBV28 and TRBJ1-5; 9 bases fit TRBD1. V was clipped by 7 bases and J by 5 bases; unmatched bases: 6. The CDR3 length is 14 residues. CDR1 and CDR2 (germline): MDHEN, SYDVKM. Written as DNA, the CDR3 is TGTGCCAGCAATGTGGGACAGGGATATCAGCCCCAGCATTTT. Encoded protein: CASNVGQGYQPQHF.

J is TRBJ2-7 and V is TRBV10-3; D gene ambiguous. Trimming pared 6 bases from V and 7 bases from J, leaving 13 bases between. The CDR3 spans 12 residues. Germline CDR1 is ENHRY and CDR2 is SYGVKD. This chain's CDR3 is CAISQPNQEQYF. CDR3 sequence (DNA): TGTGCCATCAGCCAGCCCAATCAAGAGCAGTACTTC.

The chain carries TRBV7-3 and TRBJ2-6, with D possibly matching TRBD2 (6 bases). The CDR3 loop spans 17 amino acids. V lost 2 bases to trimming and J lost 2 bases, with 13 bases between them. Looked up from germline, CDR1 is SGHTA and CDR2 is FQGTGA. The CDR3: CASSLGSGEAGANVLTF. The CDR3 bases are TGTGCCAGCAGCTTAGGGAGTGGGGAGGCTGGGGCCAACGTCCTGACTTTC.

This clone was found once. The chain recombines TRBV6-6 with TRBJ2-7; the D gene is possibly TRBD1 (5 bases). The CDR3 is made up of 13 amino acids. Germline loops: CDR1 MNHNY, CDR2 SVGAGI (reference sequence). V lost 2 bases and J 3 bases, leaving 8 bases between the germline ends. For the CDR3, the DNA is TGTGCCAGCAGTTACGACAGCAACTACGAGCAGTACTTC. This gives the protein CASSYDSNYEQYF.

The chain recombines TRBV7-2 with TRBJ2-7, with D unresolved. CDR1 is SGHTA and CDR2 is FQGNSA in the germline V gene. The CDR3 sequence is 12 residues long. The germline V and J ends were trimmed by 4 bases and 6 bases, with 10 bases remaining between them. CDR3 bases: TGTGCCAGCAGCTCCCGCGGATTCGAGCAGTACTTC. This encodes CASSSRGFEQYF.

This clone was observed once. This chain links TRBV5-4 with TRBJ2-3, with 8 bases lining up with TRBD2. V lost 0 bases and J lost 0; bases outside the gene matches: 3. CDR3 length: 16 residues. The germline gives CDR1 SGHNT, CDR2 YYREEE (reference sequence). CDR3 DNA sequence: TGTGCCAGCAGCTTGGCAGCGGGAGTTAGCACAGATACGCAGTATTTT. It specifies CASSLAAGVSTDTQYF. Variable domain in full (rest from reference TRBV5-4 and TRBJ2-3): ETGVTQSPTHLIKTRGQQVTLRCSSQSGHNTVSWYQQALGQGPQFIFQYYREEENGRGNFPPRFSGLQFPNYSSELNVNALELDDSALYLCASSLAAGVSTDTQYFGPGTRLTVL.

The V and J genes are TRBV21-1 and TRBJ2-1; the table assigns TRBD1, which was not confirmed against the DNA. TRBV21-1 is a recognized pseudogene. CDR3 size: 18 residues. The CDR3 DNA reads as TGTGCCAGCAGCAAAGCGGCCCCCTTTGGCAGCTCCTACAATGAGCAGTTCTTC. The encoded protein is CASSKAAPFGSSYNEQFF.

The rearrangement joins TRBV5-1 to TRBJ2-3; 7 bases fit TRBD2. In germline, CDR1 is SGHRS, CDR2 YFSETQ. Trimming took 6 bases from V and 6 from J; bases not matched to a gene: 4. This CDR3 has 12 amino acids. The CDR3: CASMGGGDTQYF. As DNA, the CDR3 is TGCGCCAGCATGGGGGGAGGGGATACGCAGTATTTT.

The chain uses TRBV19 and TRBJ2-3, with 7 bases matching TRBD1. Germline values: CDR1 LNHDA, CDR2 SQIVND (reference sequence). J lost 1 base, V lost 6 bases, and 1 base had no gene match. The CDR3 is made up of 13 amino acids. The CDR3 protein is CASSDRGTDTQYF. CDR3 coding DNA: TGTGCCAGTAGCGACAGGGGCACAGATACGCAGTATTTT. Drawing the rest from reference TRBV19 and TRBJ2-3, the complete variable domain is DGGITQSPKYLFRKEGQNVTLSCEQNLNHDAMYWYRQDPGQGLRLIYYSQIVNDFQKGDIAEGYSVSREKKESFPLTVTSAQKNPTAFYLCASSDRGTDTQYFGPGTRLTVL.

This rearrangement joins TRBV11-3 to TRBJ2-1, with D uncertain. The CDR3 totals 11 residues. Per germline, CDR1 SGHNT and CDR2 YENEEA. The germline V and J ends were trimmed by 0 bases and 8 bases, with 2 bases remaining between them. In DNA, the CDR3 is TGTGCCAGCAGCTTAGACTATGAGCAGTTCTTC. This sequence encodes CASSLDYEQFF.